A single sample gave rise to the 19 T cell receptor beta chains below, sequenced in a study of CD4 T cells in relation to SARS-CoV-2 and coronaviruses. Method: immunoSEQ multiplex PCR; TCRdb's copy keeps in-frame clones and lacks some. The table includes some 29,000 clones, roughly 72% detected once. These receptors' antigens are unknown. CD4+ T cells from unexposed donors were obtained before the COVID-19 pandemic (2011-2018). Isolation of CD4+ T cells took place after approximately eleven days in culture. Sequencing input: CD4+ T cells from PBMCs, cultured in vitro. All receptors come from a human donor in good health.

The chain employs TRBV18 and TRBJ1-3; D may be TRBD1 (5 bases). The CDR3 consists of 17 residues. Trimming pared 4 bases from V and 2 bases from J, leaving 18 bases between. In germline, CDR1 is KGHSH, CDR2 LQKENI. The CDR3 protein is CASSLDSARLAGNTIYF. CDR3 DNA sequence: TGTGCCAGCTCACTCGACAGCGCCAGGTTAGCTGGAAACACCATATATTTT.

This clone came up a few times. The chain has TRBV6-2 or TRBV6-3 and TRBJ2-7, with a possible D match to TRBD1 (6 bases). Trimming took 2 bases from V and 7 from J, leaving 15 bases between them. This CDR3 spans 14 amino acids. Germline CDR1 MNHEY, CDR2 SVGEGT. The CDR3 bases are TGTGCCAGCAGTTACGGGGGCCAGGGAAGGGAGCAGTACTTC. It translates to CASSYGGQGREQYF.

The chain is built from TRBV9 and TRBJ2-5; 9 bases align to TRBD1. The germline gives CDR1 SGDLS, CDR2 YYNGEE. The CDR3 has 16 amino acids. The trim removed 0 bases at V and 1 base at J, leaving 4 bases unmatched. The chain's CDR3 is CASSVGGTGTQETQYF. For the CDR3, the DNA is TGTGCCAGCAGCGTAGGCGGGACAGGGACCCAAGAGACCCAGTACTTC.

The rearrangement joins TRBV7-2 to TRBJ2-7; TRBD1 aligns across 11 bases. The CDR3 loop spans 15 amino acids. Germline CDR1 reads SGHTA; CDR2 reads FQGNSA. Trimming removed 5 bases from V and 3 bases from J; junction bases left unmatched: 6. Here the CDR3 reads CASSARTGGGYEQYF. In DNA form, the CDR3 reads TGTGCCAGCAGCGCCCGGACAGGGGGCGGCTACGAGCAGTACTTC.

This sequence joins TRBV5-1 and TRBJ1-1, with unresolved D. Germline values: CDR1 SGHRS, CDR2 YFSETQ. With 0 bases removed from V and 6 bases from J, the gap between germline ends came to 18 bases. The CDR3 sequence is 16 residues long. The CDR3 loop is CASSLAPGPEGAEAFF. CDR3 in DNA: TGCGCCAGCAGCTTGGCACCGGGCCCCGAGGGCGCTGAAGCTTTCTTT.

This clone was observed a few times. The CDR3 here is CASSLVSGGELFF. In DNA form, the CDR3 reads TGTGCCAGCAGCCTGGTGTCTGGCGGGGAGCTGTTTTTT. The chain is built from TRBV14 and TRBJ2-2; D gene ambiguous. Trimming cost V 4 bases and J 7 bases, with 10 bases left between them. Germline values: CDR1 SGHDN, CDR2 FVKESK. This CDR3 is built from 13 residues.

The chain recombines TRBV7-9 with TRBJ2-7; no definite D call. Deletions cut 5 bases from V and 5 bases from J, with 7 bases between. Germline V gene sequence: CDR1 SEHNR, CDR2 FQNEAQ (reference sequence). CDR3 length: 11 amino acids. The CDR3 region is CASSHAHEQYF. CDR3 DNA: TGTGCCAGCAGCCACGCTCACGAGCAGTACTTC.

V usage is TRBV5-8 and J usage is TRBJ2-4; 10 bases line up with TRBD2. The CDR3 runs 18 residues. Germline V gene lookup returns CDR1 SGHTS and CDR2 YDEGEE. After removal of 0 bases from V and 8 bases from J, the junction contained 14 bases not matched to a gene. In DNA, the CDR3 is TGTGCCAGCAGCTTGGCCTTAGTAGCGGGAGGTAGGGCAGACATTCAGTACTTC. It encodes CASSLALVAGGRADIQYF.

This rearrangement joins TRBV6-6 to TRBJ2-3; TRBD1 matches 7 bases. Germline values: CDR1 MNHNY, CDR2 SVGAGI (reference sequence). The CDR3 runs 14 residues. The V and J ends lost 7 bases and 2 bases, in that order; junction bases with no gene match: 6. The chain's CDR3 is CASILGGPTDTQYF. CDR3 in DNA: TGTGCCAGCATCTTAGGGGGCCCCACAGATACGCAGTATTTT.

This chain uses TRBV11-2 with TRBJ1-4; 7 bases are shared with TRBD1. Trimming took 6 bases from V and 5 from J; bases not matched to a gene: 6. Germline CDR1 and CDR2: SGHAT and FQNNGV. The CDR3 length is 14 residues. The CDR3 bases are TGTGCCAGCAGTCGGGACAGACCGAATGAAAAACTGTTTTTT. Translated: CASSRDRPNEKLFF.

The chain has TRBV7-2 and TRBJ2-1, with 8 nucleotides matching TRBD2. V dropped 6 bases and J dropped 7; count of bases not matched to a gene: 11. The germline CDR1 and CDR2 sequences are SGHTA and FQGNSA. The CDR3 sequence is 15 residues long. CDR3 region: CASRREGGRRNEQFF. The CDR3 nucleotides read TGTGCCAGCAGGAGGGAGGGCGGGAGGAGGAATGAGCAGTTCTTC. The full variable domain, in which reference TRBV7-2 and TRBJ2-1 provide the parts outside the CDR3, is GAGVSQSPSNKVTEKGKDVELRCDPISGHTALYWYRQSLGQGLEFLIYFQGNSAPDKSGLPSDRFSAERTGGSVSTLTIQRTQQEDSAVYLCASRREGGRRNEQFFGPGTRLTVL.

This chain uses TRBV7-6 with TRBJ2-2; D is perhaps TRBD2 (6 bases). The CDR3 sequence is 16 residues long. CDR1 SGHVS and CDR2 FNYEAQ come from the germline V gene. V gave up 0 bases and J gave up 4 bases, with 12 bases separating them. The CDR3 protein is CASSLAGGRSTGELFF. The CDR3, as DNA: TGTGCCAGCAGCTTAGCGGGAGGAAGAAGCACCGGGGAGCTGTTTTTT.

The V gene is TRBV6-5, the J gene TRBJ2-7; 9 nucleotides agree with TRBD2. The germline V gene encodes CDR1 MNHEY and CDR2 SVGAGI. Germline trimming cut 2 bases from V and 7 bases from J; bases unmatched to any gene: 3. The CDR3 is 13 amino acids. CDR3 nucleotide sequence: TGTGCCAGCAGTTACCCCGCGGGGGGGGAGCAGTACTTC. This gives the protein CASSYPAGGEQYF.

V usage is TRBV4-1 and J usage is TRBJ2-2, with D maybe TRBD2 (6 bases). This CDR3 region has 15 residues. Trimming left V 3 bases short and J 1 base short, with 9 bases between. The germline CDR1 and CDR2 sequences are MGHRA and YSYEKL. The CDR3 is CASSHPGGNTGELFF. The DNA of the CDR3 is TGCGCCAGCAGCCACCCCGGGGGGAACACCGGGGAGCTGTTTTTT.

J is TRBJ2-1 and V is TRBV7-8, with D possibly being TRBD1 or TRBD2 (5 bases each). CDR3 length equals 17 residues. Germline lookup yields CDR1 SGHVS and CDR2 FQNEAQ. Trimming took off 5 bases at V and 6 bases at J, with 23 bases between the two ends. CDR3 loop: CASSADSGPRRGNEQFF. Here the CDR3 DNA reads TGTGCCAGCAGCGCGGACTCGGGACCTCGTAGGGGCAATGAGCAGTTCTTC.

There are a few counts of this clone. This chain joins TRBV5-1 and TRBJ2-5; D is unresolved. Germline CDR1 and CDR2: SGHRS and YFSETQ. V was trimmed by 0 bases and J by 1 base, leaving 4 bases between them. This CDR3 is built from 13 residues. The CDR3 loop reads CASSLGVQETQYF. For the CDR3, the DNA is TGCGCCAGCAGCTTGGGGGTCCAAGAGACCCAGTACTTC.

The rearrangement joins TRBV5-8 to TRBJ2-3, with 9 positions matching TRBD1. V lost 2 bases to trimming and J lost 0 bases; unmatched junction nucleotides: 10. CDR3 length: 18 amino acids. Germline V lookup: CDR1 SGHTS, CDR2 YDEGEE. CDR3 sequence reads: CASSLRTGTGSSTDTQYF. The CDR3 region has the DNA TGTGCCAGCAGCTTACGTACAGGGACAGGGTCGAGCACAGATACGCAGTATTTT.

The rearrangement links TRBV7-2 to TRBJ2-1; D is possibly TRBD2 (6 bases). Trimming cost V 0 bases and J 9 bases, with 12 bases left between them. This CDR3 spans 14 amino acids. Germline values: CDR1 SGHTA, CDR2 FQGNSA. The CDR3 DNA sequence: TGTGCCAGCAGCTTAGCACTAGCTACGGGTGAGCAGTTCTTC. Its translation is CASSLALATGEQFF.

The chain is built from TRBV18 and TRBJ2-2, with D uncertain. The length of the CDR3 is 14 residues. With 3 bases removed from V and 5 bases from J, the gap between germline ends came to 10 bases. CDR1 and CDR2 from the germline V gene are KGHSH and LQKENI. The CDR3 nucleotides read TGTGCCAGCTCACCGGGATACGGTACCGGGGAGCTGTTTTTT. Amino acid sequence: CASSPGYGTGELFF. Full variable domain (missing parts from reference TRBV18 and TRBJ2-2): NAGVMQNPRHLVRRRGQEARLRCSPMKGHSHVYWYRQLPEEGLKFMVYLQKENIIDESGMPKERFSAEFPKEGPSILRIQQVVRGDSAAYFCASSPGYGTGELFFGEGSRLTVL.